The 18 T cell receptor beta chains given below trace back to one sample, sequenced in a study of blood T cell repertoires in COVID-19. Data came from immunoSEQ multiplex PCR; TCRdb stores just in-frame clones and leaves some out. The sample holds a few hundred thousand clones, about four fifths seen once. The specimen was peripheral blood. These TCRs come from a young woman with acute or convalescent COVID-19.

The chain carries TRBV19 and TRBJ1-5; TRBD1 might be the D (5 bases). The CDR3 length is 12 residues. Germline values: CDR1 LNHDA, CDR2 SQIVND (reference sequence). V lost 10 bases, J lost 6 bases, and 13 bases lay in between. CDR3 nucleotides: TGTGCCACCTCCCTGGGGGGTCAGCCCCAGCATTTT. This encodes CATSLGGQPQHF.

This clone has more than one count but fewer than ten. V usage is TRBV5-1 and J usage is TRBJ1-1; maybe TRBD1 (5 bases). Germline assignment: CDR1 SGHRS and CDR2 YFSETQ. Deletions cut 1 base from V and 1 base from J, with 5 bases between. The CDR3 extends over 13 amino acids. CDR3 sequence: CASSLQGNTEAFF. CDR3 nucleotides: TGCGCCAGCAGCTTGCAGGGGAACACTGAAGCTTTCTTT.

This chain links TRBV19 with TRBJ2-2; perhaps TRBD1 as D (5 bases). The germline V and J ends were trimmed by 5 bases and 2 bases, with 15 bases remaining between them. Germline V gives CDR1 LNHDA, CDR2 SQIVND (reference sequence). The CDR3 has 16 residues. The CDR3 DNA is TGTGCCAGTAGTGTCCCTCAAGGACAAAACACCGGGGAGCTGTTTTTT. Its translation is CASSVPQGQNTGELFF.

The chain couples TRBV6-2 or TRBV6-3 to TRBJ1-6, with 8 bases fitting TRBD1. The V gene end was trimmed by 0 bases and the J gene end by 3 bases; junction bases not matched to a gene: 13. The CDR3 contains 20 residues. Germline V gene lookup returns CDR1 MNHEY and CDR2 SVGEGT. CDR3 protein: CASSYSTLDRAPGYNSPLHF. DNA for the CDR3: TGTGCCAGCAGTTACTCTACTTTGGACAGGGCACCGGGCTATAATTCACCCCTCCACTTT.

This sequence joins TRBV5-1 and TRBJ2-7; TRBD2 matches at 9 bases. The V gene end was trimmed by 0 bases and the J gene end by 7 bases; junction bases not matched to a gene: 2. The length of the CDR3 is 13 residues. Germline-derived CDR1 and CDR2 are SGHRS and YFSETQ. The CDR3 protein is CASSLVTSGEQYF. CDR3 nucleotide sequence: TGCGCCAGCAGCTTGGTGACTAGCGGTGAGCAGTACTTC.

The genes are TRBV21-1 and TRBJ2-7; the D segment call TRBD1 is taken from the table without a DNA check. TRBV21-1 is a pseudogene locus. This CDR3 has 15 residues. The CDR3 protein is CASSATSGTGLEQYF. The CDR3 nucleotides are TGTGCCAGCAGCGCTACCTCCGGGACAGGGCTCGAGCAGTACTTC.

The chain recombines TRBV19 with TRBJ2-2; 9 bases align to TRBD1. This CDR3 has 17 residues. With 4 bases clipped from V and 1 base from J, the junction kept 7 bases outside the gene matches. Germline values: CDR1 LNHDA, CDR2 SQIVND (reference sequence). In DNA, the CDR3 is TGTGCCAGTAGTAGCCCCCCGGGACAGGGGAACACCGGGGAGCTGTTTTTT. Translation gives CASSSPPGQGNTGELFF.

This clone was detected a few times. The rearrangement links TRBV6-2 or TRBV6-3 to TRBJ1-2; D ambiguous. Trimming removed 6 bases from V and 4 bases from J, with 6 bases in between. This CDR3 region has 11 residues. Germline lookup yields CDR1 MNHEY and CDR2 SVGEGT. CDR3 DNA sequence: TGTGCCAGCAGCACGGGCTATGGCTACACCTTC. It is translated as CASSTGYGYTF.

CDR3 sequence reads: CASSEWGTGLYNEQFF. Here the CDR3 DNA reads TGTGCCAGCAGTGAGTGGGGGACAGGGCTGTACAATGAGCAGTTCTTC. The chain joins TRBV25-1 to TRBJ2-1, with 9 bases matching TRBD1. From germline, CDR1 is MGHDK and CDR2 SYGVNS. V dropped 3 bases and J dropped 4; count of bases not matched to a gene: 7. The CDR3 length is 16 residues.

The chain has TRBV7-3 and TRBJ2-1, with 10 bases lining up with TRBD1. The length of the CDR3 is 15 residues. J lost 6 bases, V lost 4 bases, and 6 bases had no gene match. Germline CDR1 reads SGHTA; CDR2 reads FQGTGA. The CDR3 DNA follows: TGTGCCAGCAGCTACGGACAGGGGGATGGCAATGAGCAGTTCTTC. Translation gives CASSYGQGDGNEQFF. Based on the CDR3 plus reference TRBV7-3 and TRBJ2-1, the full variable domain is GAGVSQTPSNKVTEKGKYVELRCDPISGHTALYWYRQSLGQGPEFLIYFQGTGAADDSGLPNDRFFAVRPEGSVSTLKIQRTERGDSAVYLCASSYGQGDGNEQFFGPGTRLTVL.

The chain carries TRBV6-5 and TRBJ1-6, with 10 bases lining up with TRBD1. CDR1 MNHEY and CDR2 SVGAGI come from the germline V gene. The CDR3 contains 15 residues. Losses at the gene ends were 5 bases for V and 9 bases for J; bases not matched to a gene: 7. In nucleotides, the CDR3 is TGTGCCAGCAGTACGACAGGGGGCGCGAGTTCACCCCTCCACTTT. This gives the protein CASSTTGGASSPLHF.

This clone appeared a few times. CDR3 nucleotide sequence: TGTGCCACCAGACTAGCGGGAGGCCATGTCGGGGAGCTGTTTTTT. This gives the protein CATRLAGGHVGELFF. J is TRBJ2-2 and V is TRBV19; 13 bases agree with TRBD2. Germline-derived CDR1 and CDR2 are LNHDA and SQIVND (reference sequence). The trim removed 10 bases at V and 7 bases at J, leaving 9 bases unmatched. The CDR3 runs to 15 residues.

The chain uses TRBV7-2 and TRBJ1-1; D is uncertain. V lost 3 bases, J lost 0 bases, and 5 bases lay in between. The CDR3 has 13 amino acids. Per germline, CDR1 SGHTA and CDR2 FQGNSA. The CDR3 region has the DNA TGTGCCAGCAGCTTCGGGATGAACACTGAAGCTTTCTTT. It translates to CASSFGMNTEAFF. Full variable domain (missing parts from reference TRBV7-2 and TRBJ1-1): GAGVSQSPSNKVTEKGKDVELRCDPISGHTALYWYRQSLGQGLEFLIYFQGNSAPDKSGLPSDRFSAERTGGSVSTLTIQRTQQEDSAVYLCASSFGMNTEAFFGQGTRLTVV.

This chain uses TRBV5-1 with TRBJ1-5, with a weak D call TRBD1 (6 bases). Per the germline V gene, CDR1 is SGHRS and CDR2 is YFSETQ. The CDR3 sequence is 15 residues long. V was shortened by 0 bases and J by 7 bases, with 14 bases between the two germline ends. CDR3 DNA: TGCGCCAGCAGCTTGGGTACAGGGAGTAGGCAGCCCCAGCATTTT. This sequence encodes CASSLGTGSRQPQHF.

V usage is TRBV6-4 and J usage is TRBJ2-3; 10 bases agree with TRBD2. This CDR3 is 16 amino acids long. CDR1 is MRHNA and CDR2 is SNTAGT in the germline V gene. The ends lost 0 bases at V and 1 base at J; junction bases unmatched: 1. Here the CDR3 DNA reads TGTGCCAGCAGTGACTCGGGGACTAGCGGCACAGATACGCAGTATTTT. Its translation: CASSDSGTSGTDTQYF.

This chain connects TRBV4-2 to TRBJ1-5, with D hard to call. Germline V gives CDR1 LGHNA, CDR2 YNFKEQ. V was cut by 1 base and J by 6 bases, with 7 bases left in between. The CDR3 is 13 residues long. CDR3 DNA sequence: TGTGCCAGCAGCCAAGCTCGGGGTCAGCCCCAGCATTTT. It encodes CASSQARGQPQHF.

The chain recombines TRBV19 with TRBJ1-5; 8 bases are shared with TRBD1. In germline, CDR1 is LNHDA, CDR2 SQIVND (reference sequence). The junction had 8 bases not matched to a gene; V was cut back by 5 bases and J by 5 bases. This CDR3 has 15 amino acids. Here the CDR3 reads CASSPAGQGDQPQHF. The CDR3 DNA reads TGTGCCAGTAGTCCCGCTGGACAGGGAGATCAGCCCCAGCATTTT.

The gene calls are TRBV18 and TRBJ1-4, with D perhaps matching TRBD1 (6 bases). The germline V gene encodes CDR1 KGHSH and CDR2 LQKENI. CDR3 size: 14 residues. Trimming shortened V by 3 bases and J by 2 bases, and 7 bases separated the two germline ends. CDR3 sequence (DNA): TGTGCCAGCTCACCTACAGGGACTAATGAAAAACTGTTTTTT. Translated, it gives CASSPTGTNEKLFF. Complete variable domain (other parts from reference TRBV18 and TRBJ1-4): NAGVMQNPRHLVRRRGQEARLRCSPMKGHSHVYWYRQLPEEGLKFMVYLQKENIIDESGMPKERFSAEFPKEGPSILRIQQVVRGDSAAYFCASSPTGTNEKLFFGSGTQLSVL.